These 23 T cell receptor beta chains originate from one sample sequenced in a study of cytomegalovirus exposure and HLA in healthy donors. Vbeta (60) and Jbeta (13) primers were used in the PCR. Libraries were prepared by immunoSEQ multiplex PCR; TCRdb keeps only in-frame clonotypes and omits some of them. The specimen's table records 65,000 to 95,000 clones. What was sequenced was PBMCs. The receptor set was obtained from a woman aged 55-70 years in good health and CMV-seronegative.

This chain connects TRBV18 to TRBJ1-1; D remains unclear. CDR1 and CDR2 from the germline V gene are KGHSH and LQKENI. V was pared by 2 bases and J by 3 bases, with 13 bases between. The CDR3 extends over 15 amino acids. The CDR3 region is CASSPDWREDTEAFF. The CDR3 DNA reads TGTGCCAGCTCACCAGATTGGAGAGAAGACACTGAAGCTTTCTTT.

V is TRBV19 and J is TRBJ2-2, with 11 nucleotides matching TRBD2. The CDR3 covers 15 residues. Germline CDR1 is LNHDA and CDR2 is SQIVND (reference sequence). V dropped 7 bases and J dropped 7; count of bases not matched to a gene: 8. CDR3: CASKELAGGHGELFF. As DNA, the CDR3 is TGTGCCAGTAAGGAGCTAGCGGGAGGCCACGGGGAGCTGTTTTTT.

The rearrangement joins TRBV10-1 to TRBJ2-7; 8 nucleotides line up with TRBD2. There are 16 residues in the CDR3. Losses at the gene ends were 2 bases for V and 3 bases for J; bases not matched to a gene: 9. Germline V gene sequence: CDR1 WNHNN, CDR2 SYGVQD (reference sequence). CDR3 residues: CASSEGLATAGYEQYF. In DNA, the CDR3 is TGCGCCAGCAGTGAGGGACTAGCAACGGCGGGCTACGAGCAGTACTTC.

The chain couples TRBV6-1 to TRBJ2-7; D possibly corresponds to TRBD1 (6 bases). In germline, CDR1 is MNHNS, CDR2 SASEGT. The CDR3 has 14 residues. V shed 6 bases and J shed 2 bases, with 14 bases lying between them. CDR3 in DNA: TGTGCCAGCAGAACAGGGCCCGCTACCTACGAGCAGTACTTC. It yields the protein CASRTGPATYEQYF.

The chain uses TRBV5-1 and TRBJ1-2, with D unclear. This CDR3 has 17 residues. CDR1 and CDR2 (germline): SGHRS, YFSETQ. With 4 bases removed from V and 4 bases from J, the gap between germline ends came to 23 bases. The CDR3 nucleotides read TGCGCCAGCAGCCTCCCCGGTGGAGGCAGAAACTCCTATGGCTACACCTTC. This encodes CASSLPGGGRNSYGYTF.

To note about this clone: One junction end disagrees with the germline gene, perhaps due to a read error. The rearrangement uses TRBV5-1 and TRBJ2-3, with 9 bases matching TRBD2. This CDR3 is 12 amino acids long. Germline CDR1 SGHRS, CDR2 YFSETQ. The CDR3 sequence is CASSAQGRTSDF. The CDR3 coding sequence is TGCGCCAGCAGCGCCCAGGGCCGGACTAGCGATTTT.

CDR3 coding DNA: TGTGCCAGCAGCATACAGGGAGGGGAGCAAGAGACCCAGTACTTC. Its protein product is CASSIQGGEQETQYF. The chain has TRBV7-9 and TRBJ2-5, with D perhaps matching TRBD2 (7 bases). The germline V gene encodes CDR1 SEHNR and CDR2 FQNEAQ (reference sequence). V was clipped by 5 bases and J by 2 bases, with 15 bases between them. The CDR3 spans 15 residues.

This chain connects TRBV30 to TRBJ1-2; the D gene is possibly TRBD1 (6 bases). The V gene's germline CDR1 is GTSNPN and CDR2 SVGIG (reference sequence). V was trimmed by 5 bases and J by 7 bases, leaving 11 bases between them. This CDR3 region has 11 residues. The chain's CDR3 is CAWGQQGGYTF. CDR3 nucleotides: TGTGCCTGGGGACAGCAAGGTGGCTACACCTTC.

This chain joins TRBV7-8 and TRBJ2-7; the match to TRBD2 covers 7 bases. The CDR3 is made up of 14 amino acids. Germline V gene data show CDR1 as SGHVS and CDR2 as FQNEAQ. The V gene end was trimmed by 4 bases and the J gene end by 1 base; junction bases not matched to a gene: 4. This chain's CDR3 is CASSSGGSSYEQYF. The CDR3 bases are TGTGCCAGCAGCTCCGGCGGGAGTTCCTACGAGCAGTACTTC.

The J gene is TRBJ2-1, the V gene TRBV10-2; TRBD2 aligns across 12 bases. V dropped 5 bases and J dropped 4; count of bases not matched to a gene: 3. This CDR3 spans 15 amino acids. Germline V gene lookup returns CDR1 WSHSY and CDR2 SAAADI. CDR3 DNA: TGCGCCAGCAGTAAAGGACTAGCGGGGTACAATGAGCAGTTCTTC. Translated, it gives CASSKGLAGYNEQFF.

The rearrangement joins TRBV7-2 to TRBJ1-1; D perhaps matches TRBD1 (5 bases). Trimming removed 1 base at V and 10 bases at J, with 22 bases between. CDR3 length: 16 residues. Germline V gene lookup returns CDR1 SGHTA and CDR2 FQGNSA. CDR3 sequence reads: CASSLEWAGLASRAFF. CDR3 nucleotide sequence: TGTGCCAGCAGCTTAGAATGGGCAGGGTTGGCTAGTCGAGCTTTCTTT.

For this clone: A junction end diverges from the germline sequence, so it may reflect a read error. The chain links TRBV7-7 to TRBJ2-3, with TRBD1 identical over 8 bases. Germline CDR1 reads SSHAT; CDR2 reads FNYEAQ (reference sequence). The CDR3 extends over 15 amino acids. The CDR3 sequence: CASSPTGEYTDTQYF. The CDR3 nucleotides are TGTGCTAGCAGCCCGACAGGGGAATACACAGATACGCAGTATTTT.

DNA for the CDR3: TGCGCCAGCAGCTTGGGGGCAGCAGACAATCAGCCCCAGCATTTT. Protein sequence: CASSLGAADNQPQHF. The chain links TRBV5-1 to TRBJ1-5; D unclear. CDR1 is SGHRS, CDR2 YFSETQ, per germline. The CDR3 is 15 residues long. V was cut by 0 bases and J by 3 bases, with 10 bases left in between. Drawing the rest from reference TRBV5-1 and TRBJ1-5, the complete variable domain is KAGVTQTPRYLIKTRGQQVTLSCSPISGHRSVSWYQQTPGQGLQFLFEYFSETQRNKGNFPGRFSGRQFSNSRSEMNVSTLELGDSALYLCASSLGAADNQPQHFGDGTRLSIL.

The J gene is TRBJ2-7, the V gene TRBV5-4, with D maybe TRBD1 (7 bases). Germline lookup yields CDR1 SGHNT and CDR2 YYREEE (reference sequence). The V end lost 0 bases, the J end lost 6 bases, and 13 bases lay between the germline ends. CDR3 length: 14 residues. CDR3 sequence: CASSLAGGYSEQYF. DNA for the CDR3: TGTGCCAGCAGCTTGGCAGGGGGGTATTCCGAGCAGTACTTC.

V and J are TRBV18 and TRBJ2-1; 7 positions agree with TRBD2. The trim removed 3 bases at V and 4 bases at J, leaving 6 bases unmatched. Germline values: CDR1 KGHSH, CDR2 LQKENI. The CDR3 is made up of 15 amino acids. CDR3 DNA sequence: TGTGCCAGCTCACCCCCTAGCGGAGCATACAATGAGCAGTTCTTC. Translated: CASSPPSGAYNEQFF.

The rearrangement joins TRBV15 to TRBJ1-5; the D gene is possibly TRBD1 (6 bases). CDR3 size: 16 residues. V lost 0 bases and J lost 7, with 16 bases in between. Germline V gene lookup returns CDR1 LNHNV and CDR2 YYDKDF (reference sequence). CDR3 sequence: CATSREIAGADQPQHF. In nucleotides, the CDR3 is TGTGCCACCAGCAGAGAGATAGCAGGGGCGGACCAGCCCCAGCATTTT.

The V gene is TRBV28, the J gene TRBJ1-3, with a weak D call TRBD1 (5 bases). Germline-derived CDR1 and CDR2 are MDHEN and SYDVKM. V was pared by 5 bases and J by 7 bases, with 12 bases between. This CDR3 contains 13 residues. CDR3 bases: TGTGCCAGCAGTCCGACAGAAAGGAACACCATATATTTT. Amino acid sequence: CASSPTERNTIYF.

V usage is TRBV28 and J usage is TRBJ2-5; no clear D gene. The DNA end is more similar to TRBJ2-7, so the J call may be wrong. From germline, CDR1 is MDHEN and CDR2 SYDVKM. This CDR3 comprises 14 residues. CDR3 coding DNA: TGTGCCAGCAGTTTATTGGGTCCTAGCTACGAGCAGTACTTC. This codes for CASSLLGPSYEQYF.

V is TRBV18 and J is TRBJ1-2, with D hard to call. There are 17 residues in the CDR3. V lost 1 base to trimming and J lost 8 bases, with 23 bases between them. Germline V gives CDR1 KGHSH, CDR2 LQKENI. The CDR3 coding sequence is TGTGCCAGCTCACCACTTAACCAGGACTCTGTCCCGGGGGGCTACACCTTC. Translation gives CASSPLNQDSVPGGYTF.

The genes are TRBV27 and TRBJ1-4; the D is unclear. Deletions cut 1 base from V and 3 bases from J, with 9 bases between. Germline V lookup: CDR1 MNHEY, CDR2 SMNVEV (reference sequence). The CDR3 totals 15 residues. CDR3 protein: CASSLYSAPNEKLFF. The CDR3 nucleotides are TGTGCCAGCAGTTTATATAGTGCTCCTAATGAAAAACTGTTTTTT.

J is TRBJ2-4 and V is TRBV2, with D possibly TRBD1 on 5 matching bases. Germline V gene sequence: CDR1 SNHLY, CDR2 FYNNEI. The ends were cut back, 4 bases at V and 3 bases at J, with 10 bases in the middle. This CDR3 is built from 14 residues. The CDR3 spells CASSVQVDKNIQYF. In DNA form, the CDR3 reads TGTGCCAGCAGTGTACAGGTGGACAAAAACATTCAGTACTTC. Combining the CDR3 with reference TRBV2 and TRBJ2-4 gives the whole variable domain EPEVTQTPSHQVTQMGQEVILRCVPISNHLYFYWYRQILGQKVEFLVSFYNNEISEKSEIFDDQFSVERPDGSNFTLKIRSTKLEDSAMYFCASSVQVDKNIQYFGAGTRLSVL.

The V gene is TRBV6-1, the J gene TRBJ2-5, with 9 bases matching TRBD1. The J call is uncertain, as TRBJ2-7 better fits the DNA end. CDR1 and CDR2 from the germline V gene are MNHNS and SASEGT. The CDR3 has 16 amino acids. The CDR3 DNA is TGTGCCAGCAGTGAATACACAGGGGGCACACCCTACGAGCAGTACTTC. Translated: CASSEYTGGTPYEQYF.

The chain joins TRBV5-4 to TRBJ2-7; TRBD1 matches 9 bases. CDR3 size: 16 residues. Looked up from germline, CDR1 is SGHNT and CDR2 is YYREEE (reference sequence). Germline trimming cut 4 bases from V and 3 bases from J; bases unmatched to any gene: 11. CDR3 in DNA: TGTGCCAGCAGCGGCAACGGACAGGGGTTCCTCTACGAGCAGTACTTC. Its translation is CASSGNGQGFLYEQYF.